Below, 27 T cell receptor beta chains from the same sample are listed, as sequenced in a study of T cell responses to AZD1222 COVID-19 vaccine. Using immunoSEQ multiplex PCR, the repertoire was profiled, and TCRdb retains in-frame clones only, with some absent. The sample has under 150,000 clones, 82% seen once. The input for sequencing was peripheral blood, taken on day 0 of MenACWY control vaccination. The origin of the receptors is an adult in good health.

This clone was picked up a small number of times. CDR3 in amino acids: CASNPQALTDTQYF. The CDR3 DNA sequence: TGTGCCAGCAACCCGCAAGCCCTCACAGATACGCAGTATTTT. The chain is built from TRBV2 and TRBJ2-3; D is undetermined. In germline, CDR1 is SNHLY, CDR2 FYNNEI. V gave up 7 bases and J gave up 2 bases, with 13 bases separating them. The CDR3 spans 14 residues.

The V gene is TRBV15, the J gene TRBJ1-4, with D perhaps matching TRBD1 (6 bases). Germline CDR1 and CDR2: LNHNV and YYDKDF (reference sequence). The CDR3 loop spans 15 amino acids. V was shortened by 5 bases and J by 7 bases, with 17 bases between the two germline ends. The CDR3 sequence: CATSSGGRWAEKLFF. Written as DNA, the CDR3 is TGTGCCACCAGCTCGGGGGGCAGGTGGGCTGAAAAACTGTTTTTT.

The chain uses TRBV4-2 and TRBJ1-2; 9 nucleotides agree with TRBD1. The CDR3 loop spans 19 amino acids. The ends lost 0 bases at V and 6 bases at J; junction bases unmatched: 17. CDR1 and CDR2 from the germline V gene are LGHNA and YNFKEQ. CDR3 loop: CASSQEYAQGARWLDGYTF. As DNA, the CDR3 is TGTGCCAGCAGCCAAGAGTATGCACAGGGGGCGCGTTGGTTGGATGGCTACACCTTC.

The V and J genes are TRBV6-5 and TRBJ1-5, with 9 bases lining up with TRBD1. Losses at the gene ends were 6 bases for V and 8 bases for J; bases not matched to a gene: 5. CDR3 size: 13 residues. The germline gives CDR1 MNHEY, CDR2 SVGAGI. CDR3 coding DNA: TGTGCCAGCAGCCGGGACAGGGTTGAGCCCCAGCATTTT. It specifies CASSRDRVEPQHF.

Worth noting for this clone: At one of its ends the junction is not consistent with the germline gene, which may arise from a read error. The CDR3 region has the DNA TGTGCCAGCAGCCTAGCGGACAGGCCCAATCAGCCCCAGCATTTT. Amino acids: CASSLADRPNQPQHF. The rearrangement links TRBV7-6 to TRBJ1-5, with 7 nucleotides matching TRBD1. The length of the CDR3 is 15 residues. Germline CDR1 SGHVS, CDR2 FNYEAQ.

The table lists this clone with a few counts. This chain uses TRBV12-3 or TRBV12-4 with TRBJ2-4, with no clear D. The CDR3 contains 13 residues. V was cut by 5 bases and J by 5 bases, with 10 bases left in between. In DNA form, the CDR3 reads TGTGCCAGCAGTCGATCGGTGGAAAACATTCAGTACTTC. Translating gives CASSRSVENIQYF.

The gene calls are TRBV19 and TRBJ2-7; 7 bases map to TRBD1. From germline, CDR1 is LNHDA and CDR2 SQIVND (reference sequence). There are 14 residues in the CDR3. J was trimmed by 2 bases and V by 4 bases; bases with no gene match: 5. The CDR3 region has the DNA TGTGCCAGTAGTACCTTTGGACAGGCCTACGAGCAGTACTTC. The encoded protein is CASSTFGQAYEQYF.

This chain connects TRBV9 to TRBJ2-5; 7 bases agree with TRBD1. CDR3 length: 14 amino acids. Unmatched junction bases numbered 1, after V lost 0 bases and J lost 2 bases. Germline V gene data show CDR1 as SGDLS and CDR2 as YYNGEE. CDR3 sequence (DNA): TGTGCCAGCAGCGTAGGACAGGGTCAAGAGACCCAGTACTTC. Protein product: CASSVGQGQETQYF.

The V and J genes are TRBV6-4 and TRBJ2-7, with unresolved D. V was pared by 8 bases and J by 4 bases, with 6 bases between. The CDR3 spans 10 residues. Germline V gene lookup returns CDR1 MRHNA and CDR2 SNTAGT. CDR3 nucleotides: TGTGCCAGCGGAAAATACGAGCAGTACGTC. It specifies CASGKYEQYV.

The chain employs TRBV25-1 and TRBJ1-2, with a possible D match to TRBD1 (6 bases). Germline V gene data show CDR1 as MGHDK and CDR2 as SYGVNS. Trimming shortened V by 8 bases and J by 8 bases, and 12 bases separated the two germline ends. The CDR3 spans 11 residues. The CDR3 is CASGQTGGYTF. CDR3 bases: TGTGCCAGCGGACAGACCGGGGGCTACACCTTC.

This clone was seen a single time. CDR3 nucleotides: TGTGCCAGCAGACCCCAGGGGTTAAGCACAGATACGCAGTATTTT. Encoded protein: CASRPQGLSTDTQYF. This chain connects TRBV2 to TRBJ2-3; a possible D gene is TRBD1 (6 bases). The V end lost 6 bases, the J end lost 0 bases, and 13 bases lay between the germline ends. Per germline, CDR1 SNHLY and CDR2 FYNNEI. The CDR3 totals 15 residues.

The chain links TRBV5-6 to TRBJ2-3, with 9 nucleotides matching TRBD2. CDR1 and CDR2 from the germline V gene are SGHDT and YYEEEE. The CDR3 length is 15 residues. The V gene end was trimmed by 3 bases and the J gene end by 10 bases; junction bases not matched to a gene: 12. The CDR3 spells CASSSTGLATGAQYF. CDR3 sequence (DNA): TGTGCCAGCAGCTCAACGGGACTAGCAACTGGCGCGCAGTATTTT.

This chain connects TRBV19 to TRBJ1-1; no reliable D call. V lost 2 bases, J lost 1 base, and 8 bases lay in between. Per germline, CDR1 LNHDA and CDR2 SQIVND (reference sequence). The CDR3 is 14 amino acids. The CDR3 region is CASSIFAGNTEAFF. The DNA for the CDR3 is TGTGCCAGTAGTATATTCGCCGGGAACACTGAAGCTTTCTTT.

V usage is TRBV4-1 and J usage is TRBJ1-2; TRBD1 might be the D (5 bases). Germline V gene sequence: CDR1 MGHRA, CDR2 YSYEKL. V lost 1 base and J lost 2, with 14 bases in between. The CDR3 totals 16 residues. CDR3 protein: CASSQVSGGGNYGYTF. DNA of the CDR3: TGCGCCAGCAGCCAAGTGAGTGGGGGGGGAAACTATGGCTACACCTTC.

The chain links TRBV2 to TRBJ2-7, with D possibly TRBD1 on 6 matching bases. The V gene lost 2 bases and the J gene lost 6 bases, with 8 bases spanning the gap. Germline-derived CDR1 and CDR2 are SNHLY and FYNNEI. The CDR3 has 12 amino acids. The CDR3 region is CASSEQGLEQYF. CDR3 sequence (DNA): TGTGCCAGCAGTGAACAGGGGCTCGAGCAGTACTTC.

The chain recombines TRBV19 with TRBJ1-5; maybe TRBD1 (5 bases). Looked up from germline, CDR1 is LNHDA and CDR2 is SQIVND (reference sequence). The germline V and J ends were trimmed by 8 bases and 7 bases, with 21 bases remaining between them. This CDR3 spans 15 amino acids. This chain's CDR3 is CASSPRGGGGQPQHF. The CDR3 DNA reads TGTGCCAGTTCCCCGCGTGGGGGAGGCGGCCAGCCCCAGCATTTT.

The table lists this clone with a few counts. This rearrangement joins TRBV10-3 to TRBJ1-5; 7 bases map to TRBD1. The CDR3 runs to 15 residues. Germline V lookup: CDR1 ENHRY, CDR2 SYGVKD. Trimming cost V 3 bases and J 1 base; bases outside gene matches: 3. The CDR3 region has the DNA TGTGCCATCAGTGATAGGGGGCCCAGCAATCAGCCCCAGCATTTT. It specifies CAISDRGPSNQPQHF.

This clone appeared a single time. This sequence joins TRBV19 and TRBJ2-1; a possible D gene is TRBD2 (5 bases). This CDR3 has 15 residues. The V gene lost 1 base and the J gene lost 7 bases, with 14 bases spanning the gap. Per germline, CDR1 LNHDA and CDR2 SQIVND (reference sequence). CDR3 in DNA: TGTGCCAGTAGTATAGTGGCCGGGAACGGGAATGAGCAGTTCTTC. This translates into CASSIVAGNGNEQFF. Complete variable domain (other parts from reference TRBV19 and TRBJ2-1): DGGITQSPKYLFRKEGQNVTLSCEQNLNHDAMYWYRQDPGQGLRLIYYSQIVNDFQKGDIAEGYSVSREKKESFPLTVTSAQKNPTAFYLCASSIVAGNGNEQFFGPGTRLTVL.

The chain is built from TRBV4-1 and TRBJ2-5; D gene ambiguous. The germline gives CDR1 MGHRA, CDR2 YSYEKL. There are 14 residues in the CDR3. The germline V and J ends were trimmed by 2 bases and 1 base, with 8 bases remaining between them. The CDR3 DNA reads as TGCGCCAGCAGCCAATCGGAGATCCAAGAGACCCAGTACTTC. Protein sequence: CASSQSEIQETQYF.

CDR3 bases: TGTGCCAGCAGTCGGACTCTTAACTATGGCTACACCTTC. Encoded protein: CASSRTLNYGYTF. The rearrangement uses TRBV6-5 and TRBJ1-2; D is unclear. The CDR3 covers 13 residues. CDR1 is MNHEY and CDR2 is SVGAGI in the germline V gene. Trimming took 5 bases from V and 1 from J, leaving 8 bases between them.

This chain uses TRBV5-1 with TRBJ1-2, with a possible D match to TRBD1 (6 bases). The CDR3 is 20 amino acids. V was clipped by 1 base and J by 5 bases, with 30 bases between them. CDR1 is SGHRS and CDR2 is YFSETQ in the germline V gene. The CDR3 spells CASSLKRGETPPGAPYGYTF. CDR3 in DNA: TGCGCCAGCAGCTTGAAGAGGGGGGAAACCCCCCCGGGGGCTCCATATGGCTACACCTTC.

The rearrangement uses TRBV19 and TRBJ2-7; possible D gene TRBD1, 6 bases. This CDR3 has 15 residues. Trimming cost V 6 bases and J 1 base, with 16 bases left between them. Germline V gene sequence: CDR1 LNHDA, CDR2 SQIVND (reference sequence). The CDR3 spells CASSRPGQGSYEQYF. CDR3 in DNA: TGTGCCAGTAGCAGACCGGGACAAGGATCCTACGAGCAGTACTTC.

The rearrangement links TRBV18 to TRBJ1-5; D unclear. The CDR3 is 12 amino acids. CDR1 and CDR2 from the germline V gene are KGHSH and LQKENI. V was pared by 6 bases and J by 9 bases, with 12 bases between. CDR3 coding DNA: TGTGCCAGCTCTCTCCCTGGAGGGCCCCAGCATTTT. Its protein product is CASSLPGGPQHF.

The CDR3 sequence: CASSLNVGELFF. CDR3 coding DNA: TGCGCCAGCAGCCTTAACGTCGGGGAGCTGTTTTTT. The chain uses TRBV5-1 and TRBJ2-2; D unresolved. The ends were cut back, 4 bases at V and 7 bases at J, with 8 bases in the middle. The CDR3 is 12 residues long. Per the germline V gene, CDR1 is SGHRS and CDR2 is YFSETQ.

The rearrangement links TRBV5-1 to TRBJ2-7, with 8 bases lining up with TRBD1. The CDR3 consists of 15 residues. Germline-derived CDR1 and CDR2 are SGHRS and YFSETQ. V shed 3 bases and J 7 bases; nucleotides not matched to a gene: 12. CDR3 coding DNA: TGCGCCAGCAGCTCCTCTTACCAGGGGGCAGGGGAGCAGTACTTC. This encodes CASSSSYQGAGEQYF.

This clone was seen only a few times. The rearrangement joins TRBV28 to TRBJ1-6; 9 nucleotides match TRBD1. The CDR3 runs to 16 residues. Germline loops: CDR1 MDHEN, CDR2 SYDVKM. J lost 10 bases, V lost 4 bases, and 11 bases had no gene match. The CDR3: CASSSTGGSLTSPLHF. Here the CDR3 DNA reads TGTGCCAGCAGTTCCACAGGGGGCTCCTTAACGTCACCCCTCCACTTT.

The chain employs TRBV9 and TRBJ2-5, with D perhaps TRBD1 or TRBD2 (5 bases each). CDR1 and CDR2 (germline): SGDLS, YYNGEE. The CDR3 has 16 residues. V lost 3 bases to trimming and J lost 4 bases, with 19 bases between them. The CDR3 region has the DNA TGTGCCAGCAGCGAGGGGACGTTCCCAATGCGAGAGACCCAGTACTTC. Translation: CASSEGTFPMRETQYF.